The next 8 T cell receptor beta chains were all read from a single sample in a study of metastatic and nonmetastatic thyroid tumors. Thyroid surgery had not been preceded by any treatment in any patient. TCRdb re-called the PCR reads through MiXCR. The table has tens of thousands of clones, under 30% seen once; the top ten hold around 3.4%. Sequencing was done on a sample of blood. The origin of the receptors is a male donor with papillary thyroid cancer or a benign thyroid nodule (not recorded which). Some clones in this sample may be carry-over from other donors' samples.

This clone occurred a few times. A clone one base away is much larger, so this may be a read error. J is TRBJ2-7 and V is TRBV5-1; D uncertain. CDR1 and CDR2 from the germline V gene are SGHRS and YFSETQ. The CDR3 loop spans 14 amino acids. The CDR3 nucleotides read TGCGCCAGCAGCTTGTTTCCTGAGAGCTACGAGCGGTACTTC. Protein sequence: CASSLFPESYERYF.

This clone was detected many times. The V and J genes are TRBV7-6 and TRBJ2-7; D remains unclear. V lost 8 bases, J lost 0 bases, and 14 bases lay in between. CDR1 SGHVS and CDR2 FNYEAQ come from the germline V gene. This CDR3 spans 14 amino acids. The chain's CDR3 is CASEETNLSYEQYF. Written as DNA, the CDR3 is TGTGCCAGCGAGGAAACCAACCTCTCCTACGAGCAGTACTTC.

The genes are TRBV30 and TRBJ2-3, with D perhaps assigned TRBD1 or TRBD2 (5 bases each). Deletions cut 1 base from V and 2 bases from J, with 7 bases between. Germline V gene sequence: CDR1 GTSNPN, CDR2 SVGIG (reference sequence). The CDR3 length is 13 residues. The CDR3 DNA follows: TGTGCCTGGAGTGCGGGGACCACAGATACGCAGTATTTT. This codes for CAWSAGTTDTQYF.

This clone was picked up many times. The V call is TRBV28, the J call TRBJ2-7; D is tentatively TRBD1 or TRBD2 (6 bases each). Deletions cut 3 bases from V and 2 bases from J, with 14 bases between. The CDR3 is made up of 15 amino acids. CDR1 is MDHEN and CDR2 is SYDVKM in the germline V gene. CDR3 bases: TGTGCCAGCAGTTTCACCGGGGGCCCAACCTACGAGCAGTACTTC. As protein: CASSFTGGPTYEQYF.

This clone has at least ten counts. The chain joins TRBV27 to TRBJ2-7; D is perhaps TRBD1 (5 bases). Trimming pared 3 bases from V and 2 bases from J, leaving 11 bases between. Germline V lookup: CDR1 MNHEY, CDR2 SMNVEV (reference sequence). This CDR3 is 14 amino acids long. Written as DNA, the CDR3 is TGTGCCAGCAGTTTTTGGGGCTCCACCTACGAGCAGTACTTC. Its protein is CASSFWGSTYEQYF.

This clone was seen repeatedly, ten times or more. CDR3 sequence (DNA): TGTGCCAGCAGCTCCGCTGAAGGGGGGGCGCAGCCCCAGCATTTT. This sequence encodes CASSSAEGGAQPQHF. The chain combines TRBV7-9 with TRBJ1-5; D might be TRBD1 (6 bases). Germline values: CDR1 SEHNR, CDR2 FQNEAQ (reference sequence). The CDR3 loop spans 15 amino acids. Between the trimmed V and J ends, which lost 4 bases and 7 bases, there was a span of 17 bases.

With respect to this clone: A much larger clone lies one base from this, so it may be a read error. V and J are TRBV6-1 and TRBJ1-6; D is uncertain. This CDR3 spans 15 amino acids. Germline CDR1 reads MNHNS; CDR2 reads SASEGT. This CDR3 is CASSVCDLEDSPLHF. CDR3 nucleotide sequence: TGCGCCAGCAGTGTATGTGATCTCGAGGATTCACCCCTCCACTTT.

This clone was seen many times. This specimen includes other DNA sequences encoding the same CDR3. The chain combines TRBV27 with TRBJ2-5; the match to TRBD1 covers 11 bases. Germline-derived CDR1 and CDR2 are MNHEY and SMNVEV (reference sequence). Trimming cost V 4 bases and J 5 bases; bases outside gene matches: 18. This CDR3 has 19 residues. CDR3 in DNA: TGTGCCAGCAGTTCCGCCGGGACAGGGGGGCCCCTGGTAGTGGAGACCCAGTACTTC. This encodes CASSSAGTGGPLVVETQYF.